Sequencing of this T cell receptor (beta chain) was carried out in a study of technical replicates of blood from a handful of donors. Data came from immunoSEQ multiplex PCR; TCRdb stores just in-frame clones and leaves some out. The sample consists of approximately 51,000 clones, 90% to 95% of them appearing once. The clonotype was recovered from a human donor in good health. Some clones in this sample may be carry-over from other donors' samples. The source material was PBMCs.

The CDR3 bases are TGTGCCCCCAGGGGGCGGCACTCCTACGAGCAGTACTTC. Protein product: CAPRGRHSYEQYF. The gene calls are TRBV10-3 and TRBJ2-7, with 8 bases that match TRBD1. V gave up 11 bases and J gave up 0 bases; unmatched junction bases: 6. Germline V gene data show CDR1 as ENHRY and CDR2 as SYGVKD. This CDR3 is 13 amino acids long.